These T cell receptor beta chains were read from a single sample in a study of blood T cells in healthy people across ages. MiXCR, applied by TCRdb to the 5' RACE reads, yields one record per CDR3 protein. The sample lists under 1,000,000 distinct CDR3 sequences; around 36% were seen once. The source material was blood. These receptors originate from a man aged 18 to 35 in good health. The CDR3 runs from the conserved cysteine through the conserved F or W. The order of the fields is V gene, D gene, clone size, J gene, CDR3 protein, CDR3 DNA. D genes are given only for firm matches. Clone size appears in some rows only: once, few, many, or a class for an expanded clone.

v_gene: TRBV20-1; d_gene: NA; abundance: NA; j_gene: TRBJ2-1; CDR3aa: CSALLYRDTRGNEQFF; CDR3nt: TGCAGTGCTCTCCTATACCGGGACACAAGGGGGAATGAGCAGTTCTTC
v_gene: TRBV7-9; d_gene: NA; abundance: few; j_gene: TRBJ2-1; CDR3aa: CASSLQDTDNEQFF; CDR3nt: TGTGCCAGCAGCTTACAGGACACAGACAATGAGCAGTTCTTC
v_gene: TRBV19; d_gene: TRBD1; abundance: few; j_gene: TRBJ1-6; CDR3aa: CASSGTGGNSPLHF; CDR3nt: TGTGCCAGTAGTGGGACAGGAGGTAATTCACCCCTCCACTTT
v_gene: TRBV4-1; d_gene: NA; abundance: many; j_gene: TRBJ2-5; CDR3aa: CASSQGPGPGETQYF; CDR3nt: TGCGCCAGCAGCCAGGGCCCGGGACCAGGCGAGACCCAGTACTTC
v_gene: TRBV15; d_gene: NA; abundance: few; j_gene: TRBJ2-2; CDR3aa: CATSPNTGFGTGELFF; CDR3nt: TGTGCCACCAGCCCGAACACAGGGTTTGGCACCGGGGAGCTGTTTTTT
v_gene: TRBV21-1; d_gene: NA; abundance: NA; j_gene: TRBJ2-1; CDR3aa: CASSYFEGGDNEQFF; CDR3nt: TGTGCCAGCAGTTACTTCGAAGGGGGGGACAATGAGCAGTTCTTC
v_gene: TRBV12-3/TRBV12-4; d_gene: TRBD2; abundance: NA; j_gene: TRBJ2-5; CDR3aa: CASSPTSGGAEGTQYF; CDR3nt: TGTGCCAGCAGCCCTACTAGCGGGGGGGCGGAGGGGACCCAGTACTTC
v_gene: TRBV5-1; d_gene: TRBD2; abundance: few; j_gene: TRBJ2-3; CDR3aa: CASSASLAGGPVTQYF; CDR3nt: TGCGCCAGCAGCGCGTCTCTAGCGGGGGGGCCGGTTACGCAGTATTTT
v_gene: TRBV5-1; d_gene: TRBD1; abundance: NA; j_gene: TRBJ2-5; CDR3aa: CASSFQRQGEGETQYF; CDR3nt: TGCGCCAGCAGCTTTCAAAGACAGGGGGAGGGAGAGACCCAGTACTTC
v_gene: TRBV4-2; d_gene: NA; abundance: few; j_gene: TRBJ1-6; CDR3aa: CASSQDPMDNSPLHF; CDR3nt: TGTGCCAGCAGCCAAGATCCCATGGATAATTCACCCCTCCACTTT
v_gene: TRBV9; d_gene: TRBD2; abundance: few; j_gene: TRBJ2-3; CDR3aa: CASSILAGGNTDTQYF; CDR3nt: TGTGCCAGCAGCATACTAGCGGGGGGCAACACAGATACGCAGTATTTT
v_gene: TRBV12-3/TRBV12-4; d_gene: NA; abundance: few; j_gene: TRBJ2-1; CDR3aa: CAGILSNNEQFF; CDR3nt: TGTGCCGGCATCCTTAGTAACAATGAGCAGTTCTTC
v_gene: TRBV7-2; d_gene: TRBD1; abundance: NA; j_gene: TRBJ2-1; CDR3aa: CASSLAAQGAYNEQFF; CDR3nt: TGTGCCAGCAGCTTAGCGGCACAGGGGGCCTACAATGAGCAGTTCTTC
v_gene: TRBV20-1; d_gene: TRBD2; abundance: NA; j_gene: TRBJ2-2; CDR3aa: CSASGGALYGGELFF; CDR3nt: TGCAGTGCTAGCGGGGGGGCCTTGTATGGCGGGGAGCTGTTTTTT
v_gene: TRBV6-5; d_gene: NA; abundance: many; j_gene: TRBJ2-1; CDR3aa: CASSVSGGLYNEQFF; CDR3nt: TGTGCCAGCAGTGTGTCAGGGGGACTGTACAATGAGCAGTTCTTC
v_gene: TRBV2; d_gene: TRBD2; abundance: few; j_gene: TRBJ2-1; CDR3aa: CASEGLAGVKSNNEQFF; CDR3nt: TGTGCCAGCGAGGGACTAGCGGGGGTTAAAAGCAACAATGAGCAGTTCTTC
v_gene: TRBV7-2; d_gene: TRBD1; abundance: NA; j_gene: TRBJ2-3; CDR3aa: CASSLATTGGIDTQYF; CDR3nt: TGTGCCAGCAGCTTAGCGACGACAGGGGGGATAGATACGCAGTATTTT
v_gene: TRBV20-1; d_gene: NA; abundance: few; j_gene: TRBJ2-5; CDR3aa: CSARERTGPTQYF; CDR3nt: TGCAGTGCTAGGGAGCGTACGGGGCCGACCCAGTACTTC
v_gene: TRBV4-3; d_gene: NA; abundance: NA; j_gene: TRBJ2-3; CDR3aa: CASSQDLRDFRDTQYF; CDR3nt: TGCGCCAGCAGCCAAGATTTGAGGGACTTCAGGGATACGCAGTATTTT
v_gene: TRBV5-6; d_gene: NA; abundance: few; j_gene: TRBJ2-5; CDR3aa: CASSLEPPETQYF; CDR3nt: TGTGCCAGCAGCTTGGAACCTCCGGAGACCCAGTACTTC
v_gene: TRBV4-3; d_gene: TRBD1; abundance: NA; j_gene: TRBJ2-2; CDR3aa: CVSSLGTGSPGELFF; CDR3nt: TGCGTCAGCAGCCTGGGGACAGGGTCGCCCGGGGAGCTGTTTTTT
v_gene: TRBV20-1; d_gene: NA; abundance: many; j_gene: TRBJ2-7; CDR3aa: CSGLDSYEQYF; CDR3nt: TGCAGTGGACTGGATTCCTACGAGCAGTACTTC
v_gene: TRBV20-1; d_gene: NA; abundance: NA; j_gene: TRBJ2-2; CDR3aa: CSATSFTNTGELFF; CDR3nt: TGCAGTGCTACTAGCTTCACGAACACCGGGGAGCTGTTTTTT
v_gene: TRBV19; d_gene: TRBD1; abundance: few; j_gene: TRBJ2-5; CDR3aa: CASSRTGNEETQYF; CDR3nt: TGTGCCAGTAGCCGGACAGGGAATGAGGAGACCCAGTACTTC
v_gene: TRBV5-1; d_gene: TRBD1; abundance: few; j_gene: TRBJ1-6; CDR3aa: CASSFGDRDDSPLHF; CDR3nt: TGTGCCAGCAGCTTCGGGGACAGGGATGATTCACCCCTCCACTTT
v_gene: TRBV6-6; d_gene: NA; abundance: NA; j_gene: TRBJ2-5; CDR3aa: CASTLGAPETQYF; CDR3nt: TGTGCCAGCACCCTAGGGGCCCCAGAGACCCAGTACTTC
v_gene: TRBV7-2; d_gene: NA; abundance: many; j_gene: TRBJ1-5; CDR3aa: CASSLVGGVNQPQHF; CDR3nt: TGTGCCAGCAGCTTAGTTGGAGGCGTTAATCAGCCCCAGCATTTT
v_gene: TRBV19; d_gene: NA; abundance: few; j_gene: TRBJ2-3; CDR3aa: CASSRGGRGYTDTQYF; CDR3nt: TGTGCCAGTAGTAGGGGGGGGCGCGGATACACAGATACGCAGTATTTT
v_gene: TRBV13; d_gene: NA; abundance: NA; j_gene: TRBJ2-7; CDR3aa: CASSYGQGREQYF; CDR3nt: TGTGCCAGCAGTTACGGTCAGGGGCGCGAGCAGTACTTC
v_gene: TRBV29-1; d_gene: TRBD1; abundance: NA; j_gene: TRBJ2-7; CDR3aa: CSVEVDRAYEQYF; CDR3nt: TGCAGCGTTGAGGTGGACAGGGCCTACGAGCAGTACTTC
v_gene: TRBV7-9; d_gene: NA; abundance: few; j_gene: TRBJ1-6; CDR3aa: CASSAVNSPLHF; CDR3nt: TGTGCCAGCAGCGCGGTGAATTCACCCCTCCACTTT
v_gene: TRBV7-7; d_gene: NA; abundance: few; j_gene: TRBJ2-4; CDR3aa: CASSTSYRALKNIQYF; CDR3nt: TGTGCTAGCAGCACTAGTTACAGGGCCCTAAAAAACATTCAGTACTTC
v_gene: TRBV3-1; d_gene: NA; abundance: NA; j_gene: TRBJ1-2; CDR3aa: CASSSRRGSSYGYTF; CDR3nt: TGTGCCAGCAGCTCACGGAGGGGGTCGAGCTATGGCTACACCTTC
v_gene: TRBV5-5; d_gene: NA; abundance: NA; j_gene: TRBJ2-1; CDR3aa: CASSGPTYNEQFF; CDR3nt: TGTGCCAGCAGCGGGCCTACCTACAATGAGCAGTTCTTC
v_gene: TRBV4-3; d_gene: TRBD2; abundance: few; j_gene: TRBJ2-3; CDR3aa: CASSQDVKRDPPDTQYF; CDR3nt: TGCGCCAGCAGCCAAGATGTGAAGCGGGATCCCCCAGATACGCAGTATTTT
v_gene: TRBV4-2; d_gene: NA; abundance: once; j_gene: TRBJ1-5; CDR3aa: CASNQDLWGTDQPQHF; CDR3nt: TGTGCCAGCAACCAAGATTTGTGGGGCACGGATCAGCCCCAGCATTTT
v_gene: TRBV29-1; d_gene: NA; abundance: few; j_gene: TRBJ2-3; CDR3aa: CSLPPSDTDTQYF; CDR3nt: TGCAGCCTACCCCCTTCCGATACAGATACGCAGTATTTT
v_gene: TRBV30; d_gene: NA; abundance: few; j_gene: TRBJ1-6; CDR3aa: CAWTQGLPNSPLHF; CDR3nt: TGTGCCTGGACTCAGGGACTCCCGAATTCACCCCTCCACTTT
v_gene: TRBV20-1; d_gene: TRBD1; abundance: few; j_gene: TRBJ2-3; CDR3aa: CSARVLPRTGSSTDTQYF; CDR3nt: TGCAGTGCTAGGGTCCTCCCAAGGACAGGATCTAGCACAGATACGCAGTATTTT
v_gene: TRBV4-2; d_gene: NA; abundance: many; j_gene: TRBJ2-3; CDR3aa: CASSSRAITDTQYF; CDR3nt: TGTGCCAGCAGTTCCCGGGCGATCACAGATACGCAGTATTTT
v_gene: TRBV7-9; d_gene: TRBD1; abundance: NA; j_gene: TRBJ1-1; CDR3aa: CASIVDRGNTEAFF; CDR3nt: TGTGCCAGCATCGTGGACAGGGGGAACACTGAAGCTTTCTTT
v_gene: TRBV2; d_gene: NA; abundance: NA; j_gene: TRBJ2-5; CDR3aa: CASSPSREVHGQYF; CDR3nt: TGTGCCAGCAGCCCCAGCAGGGAGGTTCACGGGCAGTACTTC
v_gene: TRBV3-1; d_gene: TRBD2; abundance: NA; j_gene: TRBJ2-4; CDR3aa: CASSQDLAGGLAKNIQYF; CDR3nt: TGTGCCAGCAGCCAAGATCTAGCGGGGGGACTAGCCAAAAACATTCAGTACTTC
v_gene: TRBV7-8; d_gene: NA; abundance: NA; j_gene: TRBJ2-1; CDR3aa: CASSPPALTDNEQFF; CDR3nt: TGTGCCAGCAGCCCTCCCGCCTTAACAGACAATGAGCAGTTCTTC
v_gene: TRBV18; d_gene: TRBD1; abundance: NA; j_gene: TRBJ1-1; CDR3aa: CASSRGQGASATEAFF; CDR3nt: TGTGCCAGCTCCCGTGGACAGGGGGCGTCAGCCACTGAAGCTTTCTTT
v_gene: TRBV12-3/TRBV12-4; d_gene: NA; abundance: once; j_gene: TRBJ2-7; CDR3aa: CASSTPGTPGTQYF; CDR3nt: TGTGCCAGCAGCACCCCCGGGACCCCAGGCACCCAGTACTTC
v_gene: TRBV2; d_gene: NA; abundance: many; j_gene: TRBJ1-2; CDR3aa: CASSEGDYGYTF; CDR3nt: TGTGCCAGCAGTGAGGGCGACTATGGCTACACCTTC
v_gene: TRBV19; d_gene: TRBD1; abundance: NA; j_gene: TRBJ2-4; CDR3aa: CASSISPRDRAAKNIQYF; CDR3nt: TGTGCCAGTAGTATATCCCCACGAGACAGGGCGGCCAAAAACATTCAGTACTTC
v_gene: TRBV7-3; d_gene: TRBD1; abundance: few; j_gene: TRBJ2-6; CDR3aa: CASSLTGQGIAGANVLTF; CDR3nt: TGTGCCAGCAGCTTAACTGGACAGGGGATCGCCGGGGCCAACGTCCTGACTTTC
v_gene: TRBV12-3/TRBV12-4; d_gene: NA; abundance: NA; j_gene: TRBJ1-5; CDR3aa: CASGYSNQPQHF; CDR3nt: TGTGCCAGCGGCTATAGCAATCAGCCCCAGCATTTT
v_gene: TRBV21-1; d_gene: NA; abundance: NA; j_gene: TRBJ1-2; CDR3aa: CASSQTGEGGYTF; CDR3nt: TGTGCCAGCAGCCAAACAGGAGAAGGAGGCTACACCTTC
v_gene: TRBV5-6; d_gene: NA; abundance: NA; j_gene: TRBJ1-2; CDR3aa: CASSLGDIGNYGYTF; CDR3nt: TGTGCCAGCAGCCTGGGCGACATCGGCAACTATGGCTACACCTTC
v_gene: TRBV12-3/TRBV12-4; d_gene: NA; abundance: NA; j_gene: TRBJ1-1; CDR3aa: CASIQGRSNTEAFF; CDR3nt: TGTGCCAGCATCCAAGGCAGGTCGAACACTGAAGCTTTCTTT
v_gene: TRBV20-1; d_gene: NA; abundance: NA; j_gene: TRBJ2-7; CDR3aa: CSRRKPGSYEQYF; CDR3nt: TGCAGTCGAAGGAAACCAGGCTCCTACGAGCAGTACTTC
v_gene: TRBV2; d_gene: NA; abundance: NA; j_gene: TRBJ2-7; CDR3aa: CASSEVKGRYEQYF; CDR3nt: TGTGCCAGCAGTGAAGTCAAGGGGCGCTACGAGCAGTACTTC
v_gene: TRBV29-1; d_gene: TRBD1; abundance: NA; j_gene: TRBJ2-2; CDR3aa: CSVDVTGAGELFF; CDR3nt: TGCAGCGTTGACGTCACAGGGGCCGGGGAGCTGTTTTTT
v_gene: TRBV15; d_gene: NA; abundance: NA; j_gene: TRBJ2-4; CDR3aa: CATSSPKGLLDIQYF; CDR3nt: TGTGCCACCAGCAGTCCTAAGGGACTTCTCGACATTCAGTACTTC
v_gene: TRBV27; d_gene: NA; abundance: once; j_gene: TRBJ2-7; CDR3aa: CASSSQRGKYEQYF; CDR3nt: TGTGCCAGCAGTTCCCAGAGAGGCAAATACGAGCAGTACTTC
v_gene: TRBV15; d_gene: NA; abundance: NA; j_gene: TRBJ1-5; CDR3aa: CTTSRDSGNQPQHF; CDR3nt: TGTACCACCAGCAGAGATTCGGGCAATCAGCCCCAGCATTTT